One sample yielded the 7 T cell receptor beta chains listed below, sequenced in a study of post-analysis software for immune sequencing data. Study-wide results and limits: Controls had lower frequencies than patients of about 5 TRBV segments, which included TRBV5-6, TRBV5-1 and TRBV20-1.

cDNA libraries of TCR beta carried unique molecular identifiers. Each CDR3 protein gets one entry after TCRdb re-called the PCR reads with MiXCR. The sample carries hundreds of thousands of distinct CDR3 sequences, approximately 60% recorded once. For these TCRs, the target antigens are not known. The sequenced sample consisted of blood. The receptor set was obtained from a girl aged 2-10 years with multiple sclerosis.

The V call is TRBV12-5, the J call TRBJ2-5; 10 nucleotides line up with TRBD2. Germline CDR1 is LGHNT and CDR2 is FRNRAP. This CDR3 contains 16 residues. The junction had 6 bases not matched to a gene; V was cut back by 1 base and J by 4 bases. The CDR3 sequence: CASGLGVLAGRETQYF. Written as DNA, the CDR3 is TGTGCTAGTGGTTTGGGGGTACTAGCGGGAAGAGAGACCCAGTACTTC.

The chain has TRBV4-3 and TRBJ2-2; 7 positions agree with TRBD2. In germline, CDR1 is LGHNA, CDR2 YSLEER. Trimming took 4 bases from V and 6 from J; bases not matched to a gene: 11. This CDR3 has 16 amino acids. The CDR3 bases are TGCGCCAGCAGCCGCGGACTAGATCAGACCGCCGGGGAGCTGTTTTTT. This encodes CASSRGLDQTAGELFF.

This clonotype was detected a few times. This chain uses TRBV25-1 with TRBJ1-1, with D uncertain. V lost 5 bases and J 4 bases, leaving 14 bases between the germline ends. Germline V gene data show CDR1 as MGHDK and CDR2 as SYGVNS. CDR3 size: 14 residues. CDR3 in DNA: TGTGCCAGCAGTTTAGGAGGGTTTGGCACTGAAGCTTTCTTT. Translating it yields CASSLGGFGTEAFF.

The CDR3 region has the DNA TGTGCCAGCAGCCCCGCTTCGGCGGGAAGGGGAAATGAGCAGTTCTTC. Translated: CASSPASAGRGNEQFF. The chain links TRBV3-1 to TRBJ2-1; D might be TRBD2 (6 bases). Trimming took off 4 bases at V and 7 bases at J, with 20 bases between the two ends. CDR3 length equals 16 residues. Germline CDR1 LGHDT, CDR2 YNNKEL (reference sequence).

The J gene is TRBJ1-2, the V gene TRBV12-3 or TRBV12-4, with D unclear. Trimming cost V 6 bases and J 2 bases, with 10 bases left between them. The CDR3 totals 13 residues. In DNA, the CDR3 is TGTGCCAGCAGCCCGGCCTGGAACTATGGCTACACCTTC. It translates to CASSPAWNYGYTF.

The V gene is TRBV6-6, the J gene TRBJ1-6; tentative D call: TRBD1 (6 bases). The CDR3 runs to 14 residues. CDR1 is MNHNY and CDR2 is SVGAGI in the germline V gene (reference sequence). V was pared by 6 bases and J by 7 bases, with 13 bases between. The CDR3 is CASRRGGENSPLHF. The CDR3 region has the DNA TGTGCCAGCAGGAGGGGGGGCGAAAATTCACCCCTCCACTTT.

The CDR3 DNA follows: TGTGCCACCAGTGAGGGTGCGGGGAGACTCTACAATGAGCAGTTCTTC. Residues: CATSEGAGRLYNEQFF. The chain recombines TRBV24-1 with TRBJ2-1, with D maybe TRBD2 (6 bases). The germline V and J ends were trimmed by 4 bases and 3 bases, with 15 bases remaining between them. CDR1 is KGHDR and CDR2 is SFDVKD in the germline V gene. The CDR3 has 16 amino acids.